The 11 T cell receptor beta chains below were found in one sample sequenced in a study of OX40 agonist ivuxolimab in advanced cancers. The receptor library was made with the immunoSEQ multiplex PCR assay. The table was pulled from immuneACCESS by TCRdb, which kept in-frame rearrangements only. Such tables lose some clones; where checked, under half of the loss comes from unresolved V genes, and the rest has no known cause. Across this sample there are 70,000 to 90,000 clones, with about 90% seen only once. The top ten hold almost 8.5% of the sample. This specimen consisted of CD4+ or CD8+ T cells sorted from blood, obtained in a trial of the OX40 agonist ivuxolimab. The receptors originated from an adult with an advanced solid tumor such as melanoma, head and neck, liver or kidney cancer.

The V gene is TRBV7-9, the J gene TRBJ2-3, with TRBD2 identical over 7 bases. This CDR3 has 14 amino acids. Germline CDR1 SEHNR, CDR2 FQNEAQ (reference sequence). The V gene end was trimmed by 1 base and the J gene end by 4 bases; junction bases not matched to a gene: 2. CDR3 sequence: CASSLGGRADTQYF. In DNA, the CDR3 is TGTGCCAGCAGCTTAGGAGGGAGGGCAGATACGCAGTATTTT.

The chain joins TRBV15 to TRBJ1-3, with D maybe TRBD1 (6 bases). Germline CDR1 LNHNV, CDR2 YYDKDF (reference sequence). This CDR3 comprises 14 residues. The V end lost 3 bases, the J end lost 4 bases, and 10 bases lay between the germline ends. CDR3: CATSRVTGGNTIYF. CDR3 DNA: TGTGCCACCAGCAGGGTGACAGGCGGAAACACCATATATTTT.

The chain carries TRBV13 and TRBJ1-6; D ambiguous. V lost 5 bases, J lost 11 bases, and 13 bases lay in between. The CDR3 has 13 residues. Germline CDR1 and CDR2: PRHDT and FYEKMQ (reference sequence). CDR3 in DNA: TGTGCCAGCAGCCCCCTATCTGTTCCACCCCTCCACTTT. This codes for CASSPLSVPPLHF.

The count of this clone is one. The V gene is TRBV5-6, the J gene TRBJ1-1; D perhaps matches TRBD1 (5 bases). V lost 0 bases to trimming and J lost 5 bases, with 26 bases between them. The CDR3 has 19 amino acids. Looked up from germline, CDR1 is SGHDT and CDR2 is YYEEEE. CDR3: CASSLESPIFFGTATEAFF. The CDR3 nucleotides are TGTGCCAGCAGCTTGGAATCCCCTATTTTCTTCGGGACGGCAACTGAAGCTTTCTTT.

This chain joins TRBV19 and TRBJ1-5; D is possibly TRBD1 (5 bases). The CDR3 loop spans 13 amino acids. Trimming took 4 bases from V and 9 from J, leaving 13 bases between them. From germline, CDR1 is LNHDA and CDR2 SQIVND (reference sequence). Here the CDR3 reads CASSTWGVGPQHF. The CDR3 nucleotides read TGTGCCAGTAGTACCTGGGGGGTAGGGCCCCAGCATTTT.

J is TRBJ2-1 and V is TRBV30; D is unclear. CDR1 GTSNPN and CDR2 SVGIG come from the germline V gene (reference sequence). Trimming took off 3 bases at V and 1 base at J, with 7 bases between the two ends. This CDR3 region has 13 residues. The CDR3 nucleotides are TGTGCCTGGAGCTTGGTGTCCTACAATGAGCAGTTCTTC. Amino acids: CAWSLVSYNEQFF. The variable domain in full, with the rest retrieved from reference TRBV30 and TRBJ2-1, is SQTIHQWPATLVQPVGSPLSLECTVEGTSNPNLYWYRQAAGRGLQLLFYSVGIGQISSEVPQNLSASRPQDRQFILSSKKLLLSDSGFYLCAWSLVSYNEQFFGPGTRLTVL.

This chain uses TRBV6-1 with TRBJ2-7, with D possibly matching TRBD1 (5 bases). Germline CDR1 and CDR2: MNHNS and SASEGT. Trimming took off 3 bases at V and 5 bases at J, with 20 bases between the two ends. The CDR3 runs 16 residues. The CDR3 reads CASSDFLGLGKDEQYV. The CDR3 region has the DNA TGTGCCAGCAGTGATTTCTTGGGGCTGGGAAAAGACGAGCAGTACGTC.

The chain joins TRBV27 to TRBJ2-5, with no clear D. Near its end, the DNA agrees better with TRBJ2-7, so the J call may be wrong. This CDR3 has 12 residues. CDR1 is MNHEY and CDR2 is SMNVEV in the germline V gene (reference sequence). CDR3 region: CASSLPKGEQYF. DNA of the CDR3: TGTGCCAGCAGTTTGCCCAAAGGCGAGCAGTACTTC.

V usage is TRBV18 and J usage is TRBJ2-7; 7 nucleotides align to TRBD1. The CDR3 contains 15 residues. Germline loops: CDR1 KGHSH, CDR2 LQKENI. V lost 2 bases and J lost 4; bases outside the gene matches: 8. CDR3 bases: TGTGCCAGCTCACCAATAGACAGGGCTGGGTACGAGCAGTACTTC. Residues: CASSPIDRAGYEQYF. The variable domain in full, completed from reference TRBV18 and TRBJ2-7, reads NAGVMQNPRHLVRRRGQEARLRCSPMKGHSHVYWYRQLPEEGLKFMVYLQKENIIDESGMPKERFSAEFPKEGPSILRIQQVVRGDSAAYFCASSPIDRAGYEQYFGPGTRLTVT.

This chain uses TRBV10-3 with TRBJ1-6; unclear D gene. The V gene lost 3 bases and the J gene lost 5 bases, with 5 bases spanning the gap. Germline CDR1 reads ENHRY; CDR2 reads SYGVKD. The CDR3 is 13 residues long. The CDR3 region is CAISDYDNSPLHF. The CDR3 DNA is TGTGCCATCAGTGATTATGATAATTCACCCCTCCACTTT.

A word on this clone: Other nucleotide sequences in the sample specify the same CDR3. The CDR3 DNA follows: TGTGCCAGCAGTTGGACAGGCAATCAGCCCCAGCATTTT. This translates into CASSWTGNQPQHF. V gene TRBV6-5 combines with J gene TRBJ1-5; D perhaps matches TRBD1 (6 bases). The germline V gene encodes CDR1 MNHEY and CDR2 SVGAGI. This CDR3 comprises 13 residues. Trimming removed 4 bases from V and 2 bases from J, with 6 bases in between.